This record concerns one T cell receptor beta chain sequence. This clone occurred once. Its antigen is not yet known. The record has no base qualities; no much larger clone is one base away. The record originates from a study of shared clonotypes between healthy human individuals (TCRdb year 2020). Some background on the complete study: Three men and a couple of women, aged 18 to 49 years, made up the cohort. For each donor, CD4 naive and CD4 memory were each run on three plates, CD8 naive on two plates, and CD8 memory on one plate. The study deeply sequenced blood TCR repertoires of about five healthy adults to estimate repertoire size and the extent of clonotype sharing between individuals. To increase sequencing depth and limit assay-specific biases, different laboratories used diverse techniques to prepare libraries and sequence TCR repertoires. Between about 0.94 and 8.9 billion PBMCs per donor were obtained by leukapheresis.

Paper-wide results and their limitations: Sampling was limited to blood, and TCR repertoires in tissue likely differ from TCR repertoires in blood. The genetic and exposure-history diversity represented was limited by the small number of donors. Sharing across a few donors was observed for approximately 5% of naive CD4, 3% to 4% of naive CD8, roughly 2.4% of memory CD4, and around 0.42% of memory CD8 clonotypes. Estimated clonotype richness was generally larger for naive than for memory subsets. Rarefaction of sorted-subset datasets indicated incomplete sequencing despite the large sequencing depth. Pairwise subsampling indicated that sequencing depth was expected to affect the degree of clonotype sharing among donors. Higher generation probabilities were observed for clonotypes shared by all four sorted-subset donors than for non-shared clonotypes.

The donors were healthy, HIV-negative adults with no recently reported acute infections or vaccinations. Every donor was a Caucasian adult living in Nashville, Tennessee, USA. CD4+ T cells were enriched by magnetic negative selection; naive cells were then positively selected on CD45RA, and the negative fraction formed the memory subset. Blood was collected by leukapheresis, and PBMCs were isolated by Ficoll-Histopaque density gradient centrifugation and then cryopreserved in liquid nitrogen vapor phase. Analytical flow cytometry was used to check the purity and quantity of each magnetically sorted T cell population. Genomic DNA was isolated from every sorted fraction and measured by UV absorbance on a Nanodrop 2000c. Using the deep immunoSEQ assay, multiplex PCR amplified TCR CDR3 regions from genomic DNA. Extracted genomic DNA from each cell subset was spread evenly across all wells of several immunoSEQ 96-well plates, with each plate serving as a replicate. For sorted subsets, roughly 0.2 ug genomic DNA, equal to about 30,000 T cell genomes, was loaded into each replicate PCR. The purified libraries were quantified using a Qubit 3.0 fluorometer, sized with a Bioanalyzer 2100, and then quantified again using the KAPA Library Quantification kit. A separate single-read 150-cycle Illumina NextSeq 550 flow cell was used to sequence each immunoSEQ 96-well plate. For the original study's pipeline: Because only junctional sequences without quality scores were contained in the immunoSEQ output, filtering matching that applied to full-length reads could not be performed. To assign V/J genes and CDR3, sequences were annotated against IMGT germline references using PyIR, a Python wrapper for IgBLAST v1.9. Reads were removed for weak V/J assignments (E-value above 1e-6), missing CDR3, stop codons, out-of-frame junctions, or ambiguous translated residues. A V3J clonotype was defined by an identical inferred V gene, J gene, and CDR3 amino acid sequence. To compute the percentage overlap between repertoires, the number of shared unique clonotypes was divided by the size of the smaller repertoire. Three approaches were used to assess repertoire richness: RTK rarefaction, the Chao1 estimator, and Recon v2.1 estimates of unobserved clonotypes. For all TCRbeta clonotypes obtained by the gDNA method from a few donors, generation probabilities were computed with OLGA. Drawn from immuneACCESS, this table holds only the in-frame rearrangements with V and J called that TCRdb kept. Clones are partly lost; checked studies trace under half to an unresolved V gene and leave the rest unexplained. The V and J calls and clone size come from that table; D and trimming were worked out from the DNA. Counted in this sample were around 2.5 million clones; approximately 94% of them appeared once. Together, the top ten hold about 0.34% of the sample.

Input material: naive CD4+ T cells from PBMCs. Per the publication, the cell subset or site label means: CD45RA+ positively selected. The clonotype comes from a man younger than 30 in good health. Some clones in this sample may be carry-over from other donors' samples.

The base sequence is TGTGCCAGCAGCGCCGCATTAGACTCAAATCAGCCCCAGCATTTT. The encoded protein is CASSAALDSNQPQHF. Here the chain combines TRBV9 and TRBJ1-5; the D gene is not confidently resolved. CDR1 and CDR2 are drawn from the germline V gene: SGDLS, YYNGEE. The CDR3 runs 15 residues from the cysteine to the phenylalanine. Only CDR3 DNA is held: 45 bases, read in frame from base 1. The V and J ends are trimmed by 3 bases and 4 bases, leaving 14 bases between them.